The table lists the clone carrying this T cell receptor beta chain with many counts. What was amplified from RNA transcripts were TCR beta CDR3 regions. A first-round RT-PCR of the TCR CDR3 used the HTBI primer set. TCRdb called the multiplex PCR reads again in MiXCR, with one record for every CDR3 protein. The sample carries 360,000 or so distinct CDR3 sequences, 18% recorded once. Source material for PBMCs was 9 to 10 ml fresh peripheral blood. This entry belongs to a study of T cells in Graves' hyperthyroidism and ophthalmopathy. J was trimmed by 2 bases and V by 3 bases; bases with no gene match: 8. The germline CDR1 and CDR2 sequences are SGDLS and YYNGEE. The CDR3 is 15 residues long.

The chain joins TRBV9 to TRBJ2-7; TRBD1 aligns across 7 bases. The TCR sequence derives from a woman in her 40s with Graves' ophthalmopathy. The specimen was blood. CDR3 region: CASSGGQPTPYEQYF. The CDR3 DNA follows: TGTGCCAGCAGCGGGGGACAGCCGACCCCCTACGAGCAGTACTTC. Drawing the rest from reference TRBV9 and TRBJ2-7, the complete variable domain is DSGVTQTPKHLITATGQRVTLRCSPRSGDLSVYWYQQSLDQGLQFLIQYYNGEERAKGNILERFSAQQFPDLHSELNLSSLELGDSALYFCASSGGQPTPYEQYFGPGTRLTVT.